This T cell receptor beta chain was obtained from a study of blood T cell repertoires in COVID-19. In the study overall: Acute and convalescent COVID-19 specimens originated in the United States, Italy and Spain.

Losses at the gene ends were 6 bases for V and 6 bases for J; bases not matched to a gene: 7. The CDR3 has 13 residues. Germline values: CDR1 MDHEN, CDR2 SYDVKM. In the study's own analysis: Nucleated cell number was recorded as an estimate derived from reference gene primer amplification. Assay: immunoSEQ multiplex PCR; the TCRdb copy retains only in-frame clones and omits some. From that table come the V and J calls and clone size; the DNA was used to work out D and trimming. The sample carries 400,000 to 500,000 clones, more than 70% recorded once. This sequence was found in a woman younger than 35 who had been exposed to COVID-19. The sequenced sample consisted of PBMCs or T cells enriched from blood (not recorded which). This chain connects TRBV28 to TRBJ2-7; 8 bases agree with TRBD2. The CDR3 DNA sequence: TGTGCCAGCAGGCCCCAAGGGACTAGCGAGCAGTACTTC. Its protein is CASRPQGTSEQYF.